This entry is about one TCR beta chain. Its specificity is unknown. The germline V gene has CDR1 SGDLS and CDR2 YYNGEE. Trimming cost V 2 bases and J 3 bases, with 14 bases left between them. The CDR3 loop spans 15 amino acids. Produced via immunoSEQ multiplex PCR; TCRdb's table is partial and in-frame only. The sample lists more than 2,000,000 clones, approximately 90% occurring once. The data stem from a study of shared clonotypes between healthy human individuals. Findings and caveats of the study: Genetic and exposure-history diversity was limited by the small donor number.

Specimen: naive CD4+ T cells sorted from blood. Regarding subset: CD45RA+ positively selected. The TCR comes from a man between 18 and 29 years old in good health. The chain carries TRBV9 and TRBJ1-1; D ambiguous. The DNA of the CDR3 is TGTGCCAGCAGCGTCCTCGCCTCCTCCTACACTGAAGCTTTCTTT. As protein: CASSVLASSYTEAFF.